Below are 18 T cell receptor beta chains sequenced from a single sample in a study of CD8 T cells in Susac syndrome. RNA amounts of roughly 0.5 to 1 ug underwent reverse transcription with random hexamers. MiXCR, run by TCRdb on the immunoSEQ multiplex PCR reads, gives a single entry per CDR3 protein. This sample has a few hundred thousand distinct CDR3 sequences, with 92% found just once. Sequenced input: CD8+ T cells from PBMCs. The receptors shown here come from a human donor with multiple sclerosis.

V is TRBV23-1 and J is TRBJ2-4; the D call may be TRBD1 or TRBD2 (7 bases each). TRBV23-1 is annotated as an ORF whose role is uncertain. V lost 6 bases, J lost 0 bases, and 18 bases lay in between. CDR3 size: 17 residues. In DNA, the CDR3 is TGCGCCAGCAGCCCTTTGGGAGGGGGCGCAGCCAAAAACATTCAGTACTTC. Amino acids: CASSPLGGGAAKNIQYF.

This chain uses TRBV21-1 with TRBJ2-6; TRBD1 reflects the table's D call only, with no check against the DNA. TRBV21-1 is listed as a pseudogene. This CDR3 has 16 amino acids. The chain's CDR3 is CASISQGVAGANVLTF. The CDR3 DNA is TGTGCCAGCATCTCCCAGGGGGTTGCTGGGGCCAACGTCCTGACTTTC.

V is TRBV11-3 and J is TRBJ2-7; possibly TRBD1 for D (6 bases). The CDR3 contains 15 residues. Trimming stripped 7 bases from V and 5 bases from J, with 21 bases between. Germline assignment: CDR1 SGHNT and CDR2 YENEEA. DNA for the CDR3: TGTGCCAGCACCACGATCTGGGGGCCACTAAACGAGCAGTACTTC. Translation: CASTTIWGPLNEQYF. The full variable domain, in which reference TRBV11-3 and TRBJ2-7 provide the parts outside the CDR3, is EAGVVQSPRYKIIEKKQPVAFWCNPISGHNTLYWYLQNLGQGPELLIRYENEEAVDDSQLPKDRFSAERLKGVDSTLKIQPAELGDSAVYLCASTTIWGPLNEQYFGPGTRLTVT.

V and J are TRBV5-6 and TRBJ1-5; D is ambiguous. The CDR3 covers 19 residues. Germline V CDR1 and CDR2: SGHDT, YYEEEE. The V end lost 1 base, the J end lost 0 bases, and 20 bases lay between the germline ends. The CDR3 loop reads CASSLWADPTPYSNQPQHF. In nucleotides, the CDR3 is TGTGCCAGCAGCTTGTGGGCAGATCCGACGCCATATAGCAATCAGCCCCAGCATTTT.

The genes are TRBV25-1 and TRBJ1-1; TRBD1 might be the D (6 bases). This CDR3 is built from 11 residues. CDR1 is MGHDK, CDR2 SYGVNS, per germline. Trimming shortened V by 6 bases and J by 11 bases, and 13 bases separated the two germline ends. The CDR3 bases are TGTGCCAGCAGAACAGGGCGGTGGGCTTTCTTT. The encoded protein is CASRTGRWAFF.

The V gene is TRBV12-3 or TRBV12-4, the J gene TRBJ1-2, with TRBD1 matching 9 bases. There are 14 residues in the CDR3. V shed 0 bases and J 6 bases; nucleotides not matched to a gene: 2. CDR3 nucleotide sequence: TGTGCCAGCAGTTTAGCGGACAGGGGACATGGCTACACCTTC. It translates to CASSLADRGHGYTF.

The rearrangement uses TRBV3-1 and TRBJ1-2; no definite D call. V dropped 2 bases and J dropped 0 bases, with 10 bases sitting between them. CDR1 is LGHDT, CDR2 YNNKEL, per germline (reference sequence). The CDR3 is 15 residues long. CDR3: CASSQRTDTNYGYTF. CDR3 nucleotides: TGTGCCAGCAGCCAAAGGACTGACACTAACTATGGCTACACCTTC.

This chain uses TRBV19 with TRBJ1-5; TRBD1 is a possible D gene (6 bases). Trimming cost V 7 bases and J 7 bases, with 14 bases left between them. The CDR3 length is 13 residues. Germline CDR1 is LNHDA and CDR2 is SQIVND (reference sequence). The CDR3 DNA reads as TGTGCCAGTAAGGGGGGGGGCTTACAGCCCCAGCATTTT. This encodes CASKGGGLQPQHF.

The gene calls are TRBV7-9 and TRBJ1-2; D is unclear. From germline, CDR1 is SEHNR and CDR2 FQNEAQ (reference sequence). CDR3 length: 14 amino acids. Deletions cut 2 bases from V and 1 base from J, with 8 bases between. This CDR3 is CASSLQHNNYGYTF. Here the CDR3 DNA reads TGTGCCAGCAGCTTACAACACAATAACTATGGCTACACCTTC.

The rearrangement links TRBV29-1 to TRBJ2-3; possible D gene TRBD2, 6 bases. Per germline, CDR1 SQVTM and CDR2 ANQGSEA. Trimming took 4 bases from V and 2 from J, leaving 10 bases between them. This CDR3 spans 13 amino acids. CDR3 nucleotides: TGCAGCGTTGGGGACTCGAACACAGATACGCAGTATTTT. Translated: CSVGDSNTDTQYF.

The genes are TRBV6-2 or TRBV6-3 and TRBJ2-7, with D uncertain. CDR3 size: 12 residues. Trimming stripped 4 bases from V and 3 bases from J, with 7 bases between. Germline lookup yields CDR1 MNHEY and CDR2 SVGEGT. DNA of the CDR3: TGTGCCAGCAGTTTGGACGTCTACGAGCAGTACTTC. Translation: CASSLDVYEQYF.

The count of this clonotype is one. This chain connects TRBV12-3 or TRBV12-4 to TRBJ2-2; 8 nucleotides line up with TRBD1. Trimming removed 8 bases from V and 2 bases from J; junction bases left unmatched: 13. The CDR3 consists of 17 residues. The DNA for the CDR3 is TGTGCCAGCCAGACAGGGGAAGAGTCGTACAACACCGGGGAGCTGTTTTTT. Its protein product is CASQTGEESYNTGELFF.

The gene calls are TRBV4-3 and TRBJ1-5; D ambiguous. CDR3 length: 15 residues. Per the germline V gene, CDR1 is LGHNA and CDR2 is YSLEER. Between the trimmed V and J ends, which lost 0 bases and 1 base, there was a span of 7 bases. CDR3 amino acids: CASSQDAYSNQPQHF. For the CDR3, the DNA is TGCGCCAGCAGCCAAGATGCTTACAGCAATCAGCCCCAGCATTTT.

The gene calls are TRBV19 and TRBJ1-1; possible D gene TRBD1, 5 bases. The CDR3 has 12 residues. The germline CDR1 and CDR2 sequences are LNHDA and SQIVND (reference sequence). Trimming left V 9 bases short and J 2 bases short, with 10 bases between. For the CDR3, the DNA is TGTGCCAGCGAAGGGGTTAACACTGAAGCTTTCTTT. The encoded protein is CASEGVNTEAFF.

The CDR3 region is CAVGGTEAFF. CDR3 sequence (DNA): TGTGCCGTGGGGGGCACTGAAGCTTTCTTT. The rearrangement uses TRBV19 and TRBJ1-1; TRBD1 might be the D (5 bases). Trimming pared 11 bases from V and 4 bases from J, leaving 8 bases between. Per germline, CDR1 LNHDA and CDR2 SQIVND (reference sequence). The CDR3 is 10 amino acids.

The gene calls are TRBV28 and TRBJ1-1; D remains ambiguous. Between the trimmed V and J ends, which lost 7 bases and 2 bases, there was a span of 11 bases. The CDR3 extends over 13 amino acids. CDR1 and CDR2 (germline): MDHEN, SYDVKM. The CDR3 DNA is TGTGCCAGCACTACTGTCTCCAACACTGAAGCTTTCTTT. Protein: CASTTVSNTEAFF.

This chain connects TRBV6-6 to TRBJ1-4, with 8 bases that match TRBD1. In germline, CDR1 is MNHNY, CDR2 SVGAGI (reference sequence). CDR3 length: 16 residues. V lost 7 bases and J lost 6; bases outside the gene matches: 13. The CDR3 coding sequence is TGTGCCAGCAAATACCTGGACAGGGAGTATCATGAAAAACTGTTTTTT. Its translation is CASKYLDREYHEKLFF.

This rearrangement joins TRBV7-2 to TRBJ1-3; D gene uncertain. The V end was cut by 2 bases, the J end by 0 bases, with 8 bases between. Germline CDR1 reads SGHTA; CDR2 reads FQGNSA. The CDR3 covers 15 residues. The CDR3 DNA sequence: TGTGCCAGCAGCTTAAACCCAAGCTCTGGAAACACCATATATTTT. Translated, it gives CASSLNPSSGNTIYF.